This TCR beta chain was recovered during a study of CD8 T cells in Susac syndrome. There are 14 residues in the CDR3. The J segment lost 1 base and the V segment lost 6 bases, leaving 2 bases of the junction unmatched. Germline lookup yields CDR1 PRHDT and CDR2 FYEKMQ (reference sequence). RNA was extracted with the RNeasy kit, and a quantity of about 0.45 to 1 ug was reverse transcribed using random hexamers. The immunoSEQ assay covered 54 Vbeta and 13 Jbeta segments for CDR3. TCRdb called the immunoSEQ multiplex PCR reads again in MiXCR, with one record for every CDR3 protein. This table holds 200,000 to 250,000 distinct CDR3 sequences, about 93% found once. TEMRA cells were FACS-enriched, and CD8+ and CD4+ T cells were isolated negatively.

The sequencing input was CD8+ T cells from PBMCs. This clonotype originated in a human donor with multiple sclerosis. The chain couples TRBV13 to TRBJ1-3; 8 bases are a match to TRBD1. CDR3 residues: CASRGQVSGNTIYF. The CDR3 nucleotides are TGTGCCAGCAGGGGACAGGTTTCTGGAAACACCATATATTTT.